The sequence of this T cell receptor (beta chain) was determined in a study of technical replicates of blood from a handful of donors. Sequenced by immunoSEQ multiplex PCR; TCRdb stores in-frame clones only, minus some. The table lists 65,000 to 90,000 clones, 80% to 90% of them singletons. Sample: PBMCs. The source is a human donor in good health. Some clones in this sample may be carry-over from other donors' samples.

The CDR3 spells CASMARFSSYNEQFF. CDR3 nucleotides: TGTGCCAGCATGGCCCGTTTCAGCTCCTACAATGAGCAGTTCTTC. This chain connects TRBV2 to TRBJ2-1; no definite D call. Germline CDR1 is SNHLY and CDR2 is FYNNEI. This CDR3 spans 15 amino acids. V lost 7 bases and J lost 0, with 13 bases in between.